Below are 31 T cell receptor beta chains sequenced from a single sample in a study of cytomegalovirus exposure and HLA in healthy donors. Researchers ran the PCR with 60 Vbeta and 13 Jbeta primers. TCRdb keeps only in-frame clones here, not all; method: immunoSEQ multiplex PCR. Among approximately 170,000 clones listed, over 75% were seen once. Sequenced sample: PBMCs. The receptors stem from a female donor in good health and CMV-seronegative.

The rearrangement links TRBV27 to TRBJ1-6; no reliable D call. Trimming stripped 4 bases from V and 9 bases from J, with 13 bases between. CDR1 and CDR2 (germline): MNHEY, SMNVEV (reference sequence). The CDR3 has 14 residues. The CDR3 coding sequence is TGTGCCAGCAGTTCAACCGGGAAAGGTTCACCCCTCCACTTT. Residues: CASSSTGKGSPLHF.

This chain joins TRBV18 and TRBJ1-6; TRBD1 aligns across 8 bases. The CDR3 runs to 15 residues. The germline V gene encodes CDR1 KGHSH and CDR2 LQKENI. V was clipped by 5 bases and J by 5 bases; unmatched bases: 5. CDR3 nucleotide sequence: TGTGCCAGCTCAACAGGACAGGGTAATAATTCACCCCTCCACTTT. Its translation: CASSTGQGNNSPLHF.

This chain joins TRBV5-5 and TRBJ1-4, with 7 bases identical to TRBD1. The trim removed 0 bases at V and 5 bases at J, leaving 10 bases unmatched. The V gene's germline CDR1 is SGHKS and CDR2 YYEKEE (reference sequence). This CDR3 is 17 amino acids long. This chain's CDR3 is CASSLAIAGTENEKLFF. The CDR3, as DNA: TGTGCCAGCAGCTTGGCAATTGCCGGGACAGAGAATGAAAAACTGTTTTTT.

The chain uses TRBV30 and TRBJ2-3; TRBD2 aligns across 8 bases. The CDR3 runs 14 residues. V lost 1 base, J lost 4 bases, and 4 bases stayed unmatched. CDR1 is GTSNPN and CDR2 is SVGIG in the germline V gene (reference sequence). The CDR3 sequence: CAWSAGLAADTQYF. CDR3 sequence (DNA): TGTGCCTGGAGTGCAGGACTAGCAGCAGATACGCAGTATTTT.

This clone was picked up one time. This rearrangement joins TRBV7-3 to TRBJ2-1; the match to TRBD2 covers 9 bases. The V gene end was trimmed by 1 base and the J gene end by 6 bases; junction bases not matched to a gene: 16. Per germline, CDR1 SGHTA and CDR2 FQGTGA. The CDR3 sequence is 19 residues long. For the CDR3, the DNA is TGTGCCAGCAGCTTAAGGGGCCAGGGAAGCGGGGGGCAGGGCAATGAGCAGTTCTTC. Encoded protein: CASSLRGQGSGGQGNEQFF.

As for this clone: A read error may account for a junction end that differs from germline. The chain joins TRBV11-2 to TRBJ1-2; D gene unclear. Germline assignment: CDR1 SGHAT and CDR2 FQNNGV. The CDR3 runs to 14 residues. The chain's CDR3 is CVSNPPTVPYGYTF. The CDR3 DNA reads as TGTGTCAGCAATCCACCCACAGTCCCCTATGGCTACACCTTC.

The chain employs TRBV7-6 and TRBJ2-3; 7 positions agree with TRBD1. This CDR3 region has 16 residues. Germline-derived CDR1 and CDR2 are SGHVS and FNYEAQ. The V segment lost 5 bases and the J segment 2 bases; nucleotides outside the gene matches: 10. The CDR3, as DNA: TGTGCCAGCAGCAGTGACAGGGCCACAAACACAGATACGCAGTATTTT. Translated: CASSSDRATNTDTQYF.

This chain's CDR3 is CASWNRENTEAFF. CDR3 DNA sequence: TGCGCCAGCTGGAACAGGGAGAACACTGAAGCTTTCTTT. The chain is built from TRBV5-1 and TRBJ1-1, with D perhaps matching TRBD1 (6 bases). The CDR3 spans 13 residues. Trimming removed 7 bases at V and 1 base at J, with 11 bases between. Looked up from germline, CDR1 is SGHRS and CDR2 is YFSETQ.

V gene TRBV19 combines with J gene TRBJ2-6; tentative D call: TRBD1 (5 bases). The CDR3 is 17 residues long. Germline V CDR1 and CDR2: LNHDA, SQIVND (reference sequence). Between the trimmed V and J ends, which lost 2 bases and 3 bases, there was a span of 14 bases. CDR3 bases: TGTGCCAGTAGTATAAGCCAGGGAACGTATGGGGCCAACGTCCTGACTTTC. It translates to CASSISQGTYGANVLTF.

Written as DNA, the CDR3 is TGTGCCAGCAGCTTAATTCCGGTCATGAACACTGAAGCTTTCTTT. This encodes CASSLIPVMNTEAFF. The gene calls are TRBV7-3 and TRBJ1-1; D is undetermined. This CDR3 region has 15 residues. Germline V gene lookup returns CDR1 SGHTA and CDR2 FQGTGA. Trimming shortened V by 1 base and J by 0 bases, and 9 bases separated the two germline ends.

V and J are TRBV15 and TRBJ1-5; 8 nucleotides line up with TRBD1. Germline V lookup: CDR1 LNHNV, CDR2 YYDKDF (reference sequence). After removal of 3 bases from V and 0 bases from J, the junction contained 7 bases not matched to a gene. This CDR3 has 17 amino acids. The CDR3 loop reads CATSSGQGRYSNQPQHF. DNA for the CDR3: TGTGCCACCAGCAGTGGACAGGGCCGATATAGCAATCAGCCCCAGCATTTT.

The CDR3 loop is CASSVGLPGDTQYF. The CDR3 bases are TGCGCCAGCAGCGTGGGACTCCCCGGGGATACGCAGTATTTT. The chain carries TRBV5-1 and TRBJ2-3; the D gene is possibly TRBD2 (6 bases). Deletions cut 4 bases from V and 6 bases from J, with 15 bases between. This CDR3 has 14 amino acids. Germline-derived CDR1 and CDR2 are SGHRS and YFSETQ.

The gene calls are TRBV19 and TRBJ2-6; D is unresolved. The CDR3 sequence is 17 residues long. Germline CDR1 reads LNHDA; CDR2 reads SQIVND (reference sequence). Trimming cost V 3 bases and J 0 bases, with 12 bases left between them. The CDR3 region is CASSIEALRSGANVLTF. CDR3 in DNA: TGTGCCAGTAGTATTGAAGCGCTCCGCTCTGGGGCCAACGTCCTGACTTTC.

The V gene is TRBV2, the J gene TRBJ2-7, with 8 bases aligning to TRBD1. The J segment lost 4 bases and the V segment lost 2 bases, leaving 7 bases of the junction unmatched. Germline CDR1 is SNHLY and CDR2 is FYNNEI. This CDR3 is 15 amino acids long. The CDR3 nucleotides are TGTGCCAGCAGTGAAAGGGCAGGGGGCAGTTACGAGCAGTACTTC. Translating gives CASSERAGGSYEQYF.

This clone was observed once. The rearrangement uses TRBV2 and TRBJ2-7; 11 nucleotides align to TRBD1. Trimming cost V 7 bases and J 3 bases; bases outside gene matches: 11. There are 16 residues in the CDR3. Per germline, CDR1 SNHLY and CDR2 FYNNEI. The DNA of the CDR3 is TGTGCCAGCACCCAAGGGTCGGGACAGGGGGTCTACGAGCAGTACTTC. Protein sequence: CASTQGSGQGVYEQYF.

This chain uses TRBV14 with TRBJ1-4, with unresolved D. Germline V gene sequence: CDR1 SGHDN, CDR2 FVKESK. This CDR3 comprises 16 residues. Trimming pared 1 base from V and 4 bases from J, leaving 13 bases between. In nucleotides, the CDR3 is TGTGCCAGCAGCCAAGGAGGGTGGCAGAATAATGAAAAACTGTTTTTT. Its translation is CASSQGGWQNNEKLFF. The full variable domain, in which reference TRBV14 and TRBJ1-4 provide the parts outside the CDR3, is EAGVTQFPSHSVIEKGQTVTLRCDPISGHDNLYWYRRVMGKEIKFLLHFVKESKQDESGMPNNRFLAERTGGTYSTLKVQPAELEDSGVYFCASSQGGWQNNEKLFFGSGTQLSVL.

The chain is built from TRBV29-1 and TRBJ2-2; 10 bases agree with TRBD2. CDR3 length: 19 residues. Looked up from germline, CDR1 is SQVTM and CDR2 is ANQGSEA. V lost 5 bases, J lost 3 bases, and 18 bases stayed unmatched. The CDR3 DNA reads as TGCAGCGTTCTAAAAGATCCAAACCTAGCGGGGGCCCACACCGGGGAGCTGTTTTTT. Its translation: CSVLKDPNLAGAHTGELFF.

This clone has a single count. This chain links TRBV29-1 with TRBJ1-1; 9 bases match TRBD1. The CDR3 consists of 12 residues. V was clipped by 7 bases and J by 5 bases; unmatched bases: 5. Germline V gene data show CDR1 as SQVTM and CDR2 as ANQGSEA. The CDR3 DNA reads as TGCAGCGATTTACAGGGGGCAACTGAAGCTTTCTTT. The encoded protein is CSDLQGATEAFF.

The chain is built from TRBV5-1 and TRBJ2-5; 8 bases agree with TRBD2. The J call may be faulty, since TRBJ2-7 better matches the DNA end. Germline-derived CDR1 and CDR2 are SGHRS and YFSETQ. The CDR3 runs 16 residues. The CDR3 sequence is CASSLGVGSGSYEQYF. DNA for the CDR3: TGCGCCAGCAGCTTGGGGGTAGGAAGCGGGAGTTACGAGCAGTACTTC.

In its sample, this clone was seen a few times. This chain links TRBV10-1 with TRBJ1-6, with a possible D match to TRBD1 (6 bases). The CDR3 is made up of 14 amino acids. CDR1 WNHNN and CDR2 SYGVQD come from the germline V gene (reference sequence). Trimming removed 2 bases from V and 10 bases from J, with 12 bases in between. CDR3 loop: CASSEGRGRSPLHF. Written as DNA, the CDR3 is TGCGCCAGCAGTGAGGGCAGGGGACGATCACCCCTCCACTTT.

The V and J genes are TRBV6-4 and TRBJ2-1; D not resolved. Trimming took off 3 bases at V and 6 bases at J, with 9 bases between the two ends. Germline V gene lookup returns CDR1 MRHNA and CDR2 SNTAGT. This CDR3 spans 13 amino acids. The CDR3 region is CASSDSRSNEQFF. For the CDR3, the DNA is TGTGCCAGCAGTGATTCTAGGAGCAATGAGCAGTTCTTC.

This rearrangement joins TRBV6-1 to TRBJ1-5; TRBD1 aligns across 8 bases. Trimming removed 6 bases from V and 0 bases from J; junction bases left unmatched: 4. The CDR3 is 15 residues long. Per germline, CDR1 MNHNS and CDR2 SASEGT. The CDR3 DNA is TGTGCCAGCAGAACTACAGGGGGTAGCAATCAGCCCCAGCATTTT. Residues: CASRTTGGSNQPQHF.

The chain combines TRBV5-4 with TRBJ1-2; 7 bases map to TRBD1. The CDR3 has 14 residues. The junction had 2 bases not matched to a gene; V was cut back by 0 bases and J by 3 bases. Germline values: CDR1 SGHNT, CDR2 YYREEE (reference sequence). In nucleotides, the CDR3 is TGTGCCAGCAGCTTGGGCCAGGGGGACTATGGCTACACCTTC. Protein sequence: CASSLGQGDYGYTF. The variable domain in full, with the rest retrieved from reference TRBV5-4 and TRBJ1-2, is ETGVTQSPTHLIKTRGQQVTLRCSSQSGHNTVSWYQQALGQGPQFIFQYYREEENGRGNFPPRFSGLQFPNYSSELNVNALELDDSALYLCASSLGQGDYGYTFGSGTRLTVV.

This chain links TRBV4-3 with TRBJ2-7, with 11 nucleotides matching TRBD1. Trimming cost V 3 bases and J 4 bases; bases outside gene matches: 5. Germline CDR1 and CDR2: LGHNA and YSLEER. This CDR3 has 15 amino acids. CDR3 amino acids: CASSQDRGLWYEQYF. As DNA, the CDR3 is TGCGCCAGCAGCCAGGACAGGGGGCTGTGGTACGAGCAGTACTTC.

This chain joins TRBV9 and TRBJ2-7, with D possibly being TRBD1 (5 bases). The CDR3 runs 15 residues. Germline V gene lookup returns CDR1 SGDLS and CDR2 YYNGEE. Trimming stripped 4 bases from V and 5 bases from J, with 19 bases between. CDR3 region: CASSPTPAGSHEQYF. For the CDR3, the DNA is TGTGCCAGCAGCCCTACCCCGGCAGGGTCACACGAGCAGTACTTC.

This clone was detected a few times. The V gene is TRBV6-5, the J gene TRBJ2-7; a weak D match, TRBD1 (6 bases). V lost 2 bases, J lost 2 bases, and 13 bases lay in between. CDR1 MNHEY and CDR2 SVGAGI come from the germline V gene. The CDR3 length is 15 residues. The CDR3 loop reads CASSYVGALTYEQYF. CDR3 DNA: TGTGCCAGCAGTTACGTGGGGGCCCTCACCTACGAGCAGTACTTC.

This clone was counted between two and nine times. This chain uses TRBV2 with TRBJ1-1, with a tentative D call TRBD1 (6 bases). Trimming took 1 base from V and 6 from J, leaving 18 bases between them. The V gene's germline CDR1 is SNHLY and CDR2 FYNNEI. There are 16 residues in the CDR3. CDR3 in DNA: TGTGCCAGCAGTGAAGGGGGGCCAGGGATGTTTGCTGAAGCTTTCTTT. This encodes CASSEGGPGMFAEAFF.

The CDR3 sequence is CASSLGQDNEKLFF. As DNA, the CDR3 is TGTGCCAGTAGTCTAGGTCAGGATAATGAAAAACTGTTTTTT. This chain uses TRBV19 with TRBJ1-4, with D unresolved. The CDR3 sequence is 14 residues long. V was trimmed by 5 bases and J by 4 bases, leaving 11 bases between them. Germline CDR1 is LNHDA and CDR2 is SQIVND (reference sequence).

This rearrangement joins TRBV6-6 to TRBJ2-7; TRBD2 might be the D (5 bases). CDR3 size: 13 residues. Deletions cut 2 bases from V and 7 bases from J, with 12 bases between. Germline V gene sequence: CDR1 MNHNY, CDR2 SVGAGI (reference sequence). The CDR3 sequence: CASSYGLEGEQYF. CDR3 bases: TGTGCCAGCAGTTACGGGTTAGAGGGAGAGCAGTACTTC.

There are a few counts of this clone. The chain uses TRBV28 and TRBJ2-5, with TRBD2 as a possible D gene (6 bases). Trimming removed 7 bases at V and 0 bases at J, with 24 bases between. CDR1 MDHEN and CDR2 SYDVKM come from the germline V gene. The CDR3 loop spans 18 amino acids. The DNA of the CDR3 is TGTGCCAGCAAGCAGGTCGATATCAAGAGCGGGTACCAAGAGACCCAGTACTTC. It translates to CASKQVDIKSGYQETQYF.

The gene calls are TRBV7-9 and TRBJ2-7; D not resolved. V was clipped by 0 bases and J by 5 bases, with 11 bases between them. There are 14 residues in the CDR3. CDR1 is SEHNR, CDR2 FQNEAQ, per germline (reference sequence). Here the CDR3 DNA reads TGTGCCAGCAGCTTAGCGATGGCTAGTCACGAGCAGTACTTC. Translated: CASSLAMASHEQYF.